A single sample gave rise to the 2 T cell receptor beta chains below, sequenced in a study of shared clonotypes between healthy human individuals. Sequencing was performed with immunoSEQ multiplex PCR; in TCRdb, only in-frame clones are kept and a portion is missing. The data hold roughly 510,000 clones, with about 79% observed a single time. The sequencing sample was made of PBMCs. The receptors shown here come from a middle-aged woman in good health. Some clones in this sample may be carry-over from other donors' samples.

The genes are TRBV10-3 and TRBJ2-1; 9 bases map to TRBD1. J was trimmed by 2 bases and V by 4 bases; bases with no gene match: 3. The germline CDR1 and CDR2 sequences are ENHRY and SYGVKD. The CDR3 runs 15 residues. CDR3 DNA sequence: TGTGCCATCAGTGCGGGGACAGGGACCTACAATGAGCAGTTCTTC. This gives the protein CAISAGTGTYNEQFF.

The chain is built from TRBV18 and TRBJ1-5, with 9 bases aligning to TRBD1. This CDR3 contains 15 residues. With 4 bases clipped from V and 4 bases from J, the junction kept 5 bases outside the gene matches. CDR1 and CDR2 (germline): KGHSH, LQKENI. CDR3 in amino acids: CASSRPGTGNQPQHF. The CDR3 DNA is TGTGCCAGCTCACGGCCCGGGACAGGGAATCAGCCCCAGCATTTT. Together with reference TRBV18 and TRBJ1-5, the CDR3 gives the full variable domain: NAGVMQNPRHLVRRRGQEARLRCSPMKGHSHVYWYRQLPEEGLKFMVYLQKENIIDESGMPKERFSAEFPKEGPSILRIQQVVRGDSAAYFCASSRPGTGNQPQHFGDGTRLSIL.